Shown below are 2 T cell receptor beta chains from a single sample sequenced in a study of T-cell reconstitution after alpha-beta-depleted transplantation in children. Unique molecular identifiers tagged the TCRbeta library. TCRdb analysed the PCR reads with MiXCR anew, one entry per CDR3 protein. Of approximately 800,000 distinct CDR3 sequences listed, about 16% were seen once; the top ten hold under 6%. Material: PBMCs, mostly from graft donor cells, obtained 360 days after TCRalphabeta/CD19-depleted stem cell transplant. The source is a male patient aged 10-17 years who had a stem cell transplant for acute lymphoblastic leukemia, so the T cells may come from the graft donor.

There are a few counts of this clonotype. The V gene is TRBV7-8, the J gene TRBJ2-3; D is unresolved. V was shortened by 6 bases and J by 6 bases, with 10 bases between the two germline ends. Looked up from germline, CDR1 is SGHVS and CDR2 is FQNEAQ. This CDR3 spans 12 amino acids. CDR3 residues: CASRAKWDTQYF. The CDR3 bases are TGTGCCAGCAGGGCTAAGTGGGATACGCAGTATTTT.

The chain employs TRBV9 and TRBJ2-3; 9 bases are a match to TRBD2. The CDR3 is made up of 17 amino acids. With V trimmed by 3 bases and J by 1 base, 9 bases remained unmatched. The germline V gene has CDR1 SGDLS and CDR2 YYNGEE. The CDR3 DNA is TGTGCCAGCAGCGGTAGAGGAGCGGGAGGTCGCACAGATACGCAGTATTTT. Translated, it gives CASSGRGAGGRTDTQYF. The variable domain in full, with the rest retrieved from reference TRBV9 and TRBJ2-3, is DSGVTQTPKHLITATGQRVTLRCSPRSGDLSVYWYQQSLDQGLQFLIQYYNGEERAKGNILERFSAQQFPDLHSELNLSSLELGDSALYFCASSGRGAGGRTDTQYFGPGTRLTVL.